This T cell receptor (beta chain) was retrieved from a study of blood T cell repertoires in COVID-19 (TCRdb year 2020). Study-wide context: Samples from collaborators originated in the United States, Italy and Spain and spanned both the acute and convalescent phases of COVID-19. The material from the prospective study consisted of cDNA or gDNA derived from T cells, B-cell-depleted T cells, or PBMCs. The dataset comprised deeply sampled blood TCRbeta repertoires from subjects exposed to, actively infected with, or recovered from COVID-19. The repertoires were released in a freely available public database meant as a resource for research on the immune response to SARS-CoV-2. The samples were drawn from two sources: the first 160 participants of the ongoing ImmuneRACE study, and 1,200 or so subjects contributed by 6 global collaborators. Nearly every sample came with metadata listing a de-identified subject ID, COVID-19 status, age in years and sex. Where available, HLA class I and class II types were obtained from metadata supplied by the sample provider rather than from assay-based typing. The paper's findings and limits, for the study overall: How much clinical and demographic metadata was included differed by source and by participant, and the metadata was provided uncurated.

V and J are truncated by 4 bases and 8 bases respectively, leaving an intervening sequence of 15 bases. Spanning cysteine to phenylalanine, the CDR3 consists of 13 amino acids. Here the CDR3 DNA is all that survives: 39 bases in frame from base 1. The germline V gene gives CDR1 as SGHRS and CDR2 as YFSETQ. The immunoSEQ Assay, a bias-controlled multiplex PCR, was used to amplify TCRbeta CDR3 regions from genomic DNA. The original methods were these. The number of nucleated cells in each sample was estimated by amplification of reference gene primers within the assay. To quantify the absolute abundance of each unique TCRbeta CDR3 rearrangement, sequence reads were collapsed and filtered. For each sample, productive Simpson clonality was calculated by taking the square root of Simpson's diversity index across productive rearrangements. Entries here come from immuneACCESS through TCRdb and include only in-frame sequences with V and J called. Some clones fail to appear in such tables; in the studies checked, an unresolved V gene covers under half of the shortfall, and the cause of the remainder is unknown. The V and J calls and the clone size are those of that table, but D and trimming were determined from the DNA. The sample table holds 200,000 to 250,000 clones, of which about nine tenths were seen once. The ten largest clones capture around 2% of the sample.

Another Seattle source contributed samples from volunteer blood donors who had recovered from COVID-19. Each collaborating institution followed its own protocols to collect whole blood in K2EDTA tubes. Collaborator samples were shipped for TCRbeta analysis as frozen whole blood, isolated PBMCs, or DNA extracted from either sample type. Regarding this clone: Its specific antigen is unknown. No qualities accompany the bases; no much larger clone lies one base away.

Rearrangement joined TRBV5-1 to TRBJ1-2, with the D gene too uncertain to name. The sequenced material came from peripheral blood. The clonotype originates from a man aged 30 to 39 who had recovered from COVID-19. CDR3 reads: CASSRGPAGGYTF. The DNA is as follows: TGCGCCAGCAGCCGCGGTCCCGCGGGGGGCTACACCTTC.